Presented here are 6 T cell receptor beta chains from one specimen sequenced in a study of T cell clonality in common variable immunodeficiency. Sequenced by immunoSEQ multiplex PCR; TCRdb stores in-frame clones only, minus some. This sample has 52,000 or so clones, each found more than once. Sequencing was performed on peripheral blood mononuclear cells. Source of these receptors: a person between 18 and 75 years old in good health.

This clone was detected ten times or more. Read coverage stops 3 residues before the CDR3 terminus; the germline J gene supplies the remainder. This chain joins TRBV20-1 and TRBJ2-1, with 10 bases identical to TRBD2. This CDR3 comprises 15 residues. The junction had 10 bases not matched to a gene; V was cut back by 4 bases and J by 7 bases. CDR1 DFQATT and CDR2 SNEGSKA come from the germline V gene (reference sequence). CDR3 DNA (partial): TGCAGTGCTAAAGACAGCGGGAGGGCCTCGAATGAG. Translated, it gives CSAKDSGRASNE. The entire CDR3 protein is CSAKDSGRASNEQFF.

As regards this clone: The sequence runs out 3 residues before the end of the CDR3; the remainder is reconstructed from the germline J gene. The gene calls are TRBV7-2 and TRBJ2-4, with D possibly being TRBD2 (5 bases). This CDR3 contains 12 residues. The germline gives CDR1 SGHTA, CDR2 FQGNSA. CDR3: CASSRDDYGQYF. Partial CDR3 DNA: TGTGCCAGCAGCCGAGATGACTATGGT. Full variable domain (rest looked up from reference TRBV7-2 and TRBJ2-4): GAGVSQSPSNKVTEKGKDVELRCDPISGHTALYWYRQSLGQGLEFLIYFQGNSAPDKSGLPSDRFSAERTGGSVSTLTIQRTQQEDSAVYLCASSRDDYGQYFGAGTRLSVL.

In its sample, this clone was seen many times. Read data end 3 residues before the CDR3 end; the end is taken from the germline J gene. The rearrangement uses TRBV29-1 and TRBJ2-3; D unclear. The CDR3 spans 12 residues. The ends were cut back, 4 bases at V and 2 bases at J, with 7 bases in the middle. Germline V gene sequence: CDR1 SQVTM, CDR2 ANQGSEA. CDR3 bases read: TGCAGCGTTGGCCTAGACACAGATACG. Translated, it gives CSVGLDTDT. The full CDR3 protein is CSVGLDTDTQYF.

This clone was seen many times. The read falls 3 residues short of the CDR3 end, and the missing part is taken from the germline J gene. The chain employs TRBV14 and TRBJ2-7, with 9 bases identical to TRBD2. The germline V gene encodes CDR1 SGHDN and CDR2 FVKESK. V gave up 4 bases and J gave up 3 bases; unmatched junction bases: 7. This CDR3 spans 15 amino acids. The CDR3 reads CASSPAGGVSYEQYF. Incomplete CDR3 DNA: TGTGCCAGCAGCCCCGCGGGGGGGGTTAGCTACGAG.

This clone has at least ten counts. Read data end 3 residues before the CDR3 end; the end is taken from the germline J gene. V usage is TRBV29-1 and J usage is TRBJ1-1; perhaps TRBD1 as D (6 bases). The CDR3 has 11 residues. The germline CDR1 and CDR2 sequences are SQVTM and ANQGSEA. The sequenced part of the CDR3 DNA is TGCAGCGTTGAGGTGGGGGCGCAT. This codes for CSVEVGAH. The complete CDR3 protein is CSVEVGAHAFF.

Ten or more counts support this clone. The CDR3 extends 3 residues past the end of the read, so its final part is completed from the germline J gene. The rearrangement uses TRBV28 and TRBJ2-2; 12 nucleotides agree with TRBD1. Losses at the gene ends were 6 bases for V and 10 bases for J; bases not matched to a gene: 12. The CDR3 sequence is 16 residues long. The germline V gene encodes CDR1 MDHEN and CDR2 SYDVKM. The sequenced CDR3 bases are TGTGCCAGCAGAACTCCGGGACAGGGGGCGGGTGTGGAG. As protein: CASRTPGQGAGVE. The whole CDR3 sequence is CASRTPGQGAGVELFF. Full variable domain (rest looked up from reference TRBV28 and TRBJ2-2): DVKVTQSSRYLVKRTGEKVFLECVQDMDHENMFWYRQDPGLGLRLIYFSYDVKMKEKGDIPEGYSVSREKKERFSLILESASTNQTSMYLCASRTPGQGAGVELFFGEGSRLTVL.